One T cell receptor (beta chain) is described in this entry. There are 14 residues in the CDR3. With V trimmed by 5 bases and J by 6 bases, 8 bases remained unmatched. Looked up from germline, CDR1 is SGHDT and CDR2 is YYEEEE. Amplification used 60 Vbeta primers and 13 Jbeta primers. How the authors handled the data: It was a later analysis that counted tens of millions of unique TCR beta chains, of which around 11 million were shared. Only in-frame clones appear in the TCRdb table, and some are missing; sequencing was by immunoSEQ multiplex PCR. V and J calls and clone size follow that table, whereas D and trimming were derived from the DNA. The sample includes 98,000 or so clones, around a tenth of them seen just once. The data derive from a study of cytomegalovirus exposure and HLA in healthy donors. Study details: Earlier sequencing of some 190 million T cells yielded about 120 million unique TCR beta sequences. The Caucasian-associated ancestry cluster held over 65% of more than 350 genotyped donors.

This sequence joins TRBV5-6 and TRBJ2-7; 10 bases match TRBD1. The sample was PBMCs. This TCR was recovered from a man aged 35 to 55 in good health and CMV-seropositive. The CDR3 region is CASSTGTGAFEQYF. CDR3 DNA sequence: TGTGCCAGCAGTACCGGGACAGGGGCCTTCGAGCAGTACTTC. The whole variable domain, filled in from reference TRBV5-6 and TRBJ2-7, reads DAGVTQSPTHLIKTRGQQVTLRCSPKSGHDTVSWYQQALGQGPQFIFQYYEEEERQRGNFPDRFSGHQFPNYSSELNVNALLLGDSALYLCASSTGTGAFEQYFGPGTRLTVT.